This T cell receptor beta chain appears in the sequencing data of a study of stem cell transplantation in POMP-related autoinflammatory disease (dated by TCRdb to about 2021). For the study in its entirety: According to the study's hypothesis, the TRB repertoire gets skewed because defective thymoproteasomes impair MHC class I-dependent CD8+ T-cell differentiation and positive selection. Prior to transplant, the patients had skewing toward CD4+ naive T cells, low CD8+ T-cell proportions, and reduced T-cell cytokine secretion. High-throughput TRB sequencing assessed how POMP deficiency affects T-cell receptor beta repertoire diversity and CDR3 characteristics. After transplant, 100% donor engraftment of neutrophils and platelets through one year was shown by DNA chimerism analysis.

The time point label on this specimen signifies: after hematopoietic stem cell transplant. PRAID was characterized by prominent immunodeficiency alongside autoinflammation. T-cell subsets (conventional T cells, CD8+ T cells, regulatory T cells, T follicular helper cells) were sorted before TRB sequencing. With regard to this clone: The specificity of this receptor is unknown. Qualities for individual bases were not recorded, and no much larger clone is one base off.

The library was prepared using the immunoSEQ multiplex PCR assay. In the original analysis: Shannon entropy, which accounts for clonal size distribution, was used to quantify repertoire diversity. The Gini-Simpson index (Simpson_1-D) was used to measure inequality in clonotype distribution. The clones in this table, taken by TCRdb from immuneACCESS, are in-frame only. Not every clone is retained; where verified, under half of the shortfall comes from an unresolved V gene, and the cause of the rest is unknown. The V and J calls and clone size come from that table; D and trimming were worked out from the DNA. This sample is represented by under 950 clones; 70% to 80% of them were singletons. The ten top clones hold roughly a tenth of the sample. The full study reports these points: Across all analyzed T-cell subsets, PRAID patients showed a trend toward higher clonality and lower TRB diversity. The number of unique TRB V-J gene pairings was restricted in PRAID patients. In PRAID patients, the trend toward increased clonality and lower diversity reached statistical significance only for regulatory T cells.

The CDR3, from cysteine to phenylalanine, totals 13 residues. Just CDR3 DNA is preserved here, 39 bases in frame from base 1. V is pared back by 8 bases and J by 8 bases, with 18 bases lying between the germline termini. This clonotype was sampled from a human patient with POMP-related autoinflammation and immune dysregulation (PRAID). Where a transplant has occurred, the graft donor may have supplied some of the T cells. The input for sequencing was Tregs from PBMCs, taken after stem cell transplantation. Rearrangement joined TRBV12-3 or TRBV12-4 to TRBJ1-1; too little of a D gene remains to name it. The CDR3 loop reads CASLPAGITEAFF. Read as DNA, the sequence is TGTGCCAGCCTGCCAGCCGGCATAACGGAAGCTTTCTTT.